One T cell receptor (beta chain) is described in this entry. The sample holds a few counts of this clone. The antigen it binds to is not known. Within one base of it there is no much larger clone, and no base qualities were kept. Other nucleotide sequences in the sample specify the same CDR3. The sample belongs to a study of T cell changes during pregnancy in multiple sclerosis (dated by TCRdb to about 2019). For the study in its entirety: The study examined how the T cell repertoire changed over the course of pregnancy in women with multiple sclerosis.

The CDR3 has 11 amino acids, counting the end cysteine and phenylalanine. The entry retains the CDR3 DNA only, 33 bases that are in frame from base 1. CDR1 and CDR2 were assigned from the germline V gene (reference sequence) as DFQATT and SNEGSKA. Trimming takes 3 bases from V and 1 base from J, and the germline ends sit 3 bases apart. The library was prepared using the immunoSEQ multiplex PCR assay. This is the immuneACCESS table as TCRdb keeps it, with only in-frame sequences that have V and J called. A part of the clones is gone; compared with another copy, unresolved V genes explain less than half, and the rest is unexplained. For this sample the table gives tens of thousands of clones, of which over 80% were detected only once. The top ten constitute about 0.15% of the sample.

The input for sequencing was CD4+ T cells from peripheral blood mononuclear cells, taken after pregnancy. Recombination linked TRBV20-1 to TRBJ1-1; the D gene lacks a confident call. The clonotype was recovered from a female donor in good health, enrolled as a control in a pregnancy study. The nucleotides are TGCAGTGCTAGGAGGAACACTGAAGCTTTCTTT. Protein translation: CSARRNTEAFF.